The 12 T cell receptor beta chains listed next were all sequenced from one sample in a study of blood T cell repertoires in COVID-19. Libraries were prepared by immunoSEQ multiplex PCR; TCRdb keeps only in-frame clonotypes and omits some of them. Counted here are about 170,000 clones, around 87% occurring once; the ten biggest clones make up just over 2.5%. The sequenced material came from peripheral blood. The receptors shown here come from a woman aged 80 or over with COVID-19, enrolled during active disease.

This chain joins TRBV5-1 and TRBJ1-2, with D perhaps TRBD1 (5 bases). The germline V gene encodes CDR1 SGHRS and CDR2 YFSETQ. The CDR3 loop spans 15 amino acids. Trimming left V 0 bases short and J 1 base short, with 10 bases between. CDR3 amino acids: CASSLGRGLNYGYTF. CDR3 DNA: TGCGCCAGCAGCTTGGGTAGGGGCCTTAACTATGGCTACACCTTC.

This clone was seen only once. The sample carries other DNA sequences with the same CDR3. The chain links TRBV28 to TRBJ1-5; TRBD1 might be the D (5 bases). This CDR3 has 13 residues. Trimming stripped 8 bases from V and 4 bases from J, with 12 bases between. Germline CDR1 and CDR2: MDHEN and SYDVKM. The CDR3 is CASSDGGNQPQHF. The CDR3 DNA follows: TGTGCCAGCTCGGACGGGGGTAATCAGCCCCAGCATTTT.

As DNA, the CDR3 is TGTGCCAGCAGCTTAGGGCTAGCGGGAGGTTTCGGGGAGCTGTTTTTT. Translation: CASSLGLAGGFGELFF. The chain recombines TRBV7-2 with TRBJ2-2, with TRBD2 identical over 11 bases. The germline V gene encodes CDR1 SGHTA and CDR2 FQGNSA. The CDR3 length is 16 residues. V shed 1 base, J shed 7 bases, and the junction held 5 bases outside the gene matches.

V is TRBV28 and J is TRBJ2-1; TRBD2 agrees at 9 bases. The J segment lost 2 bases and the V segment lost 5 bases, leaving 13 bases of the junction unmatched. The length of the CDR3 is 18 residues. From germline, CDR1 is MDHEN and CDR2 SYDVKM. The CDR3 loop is CASSPQWGVAGAYNEQFF. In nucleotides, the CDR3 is TGTGCCAGCAGTCCTCAGTGGGGGGTAGCGGGGGCCTACAATGAGCAGTTCTTC.

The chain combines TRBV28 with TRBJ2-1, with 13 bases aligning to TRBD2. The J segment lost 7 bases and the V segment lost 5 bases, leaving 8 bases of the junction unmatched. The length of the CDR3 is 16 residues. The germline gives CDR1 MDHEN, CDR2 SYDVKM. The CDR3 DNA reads TGTGCCAGCAGTGGGTCCGGGACTAGCGGGAATAATGAGCAGTTCTTC. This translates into CASSGSGTSGNNEQFF.

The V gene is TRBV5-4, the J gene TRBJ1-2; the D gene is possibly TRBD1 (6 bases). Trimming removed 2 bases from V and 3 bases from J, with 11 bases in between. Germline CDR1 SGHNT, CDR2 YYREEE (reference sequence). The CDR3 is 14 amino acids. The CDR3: CASSFWGGYYGYTF. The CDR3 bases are TGTGCCAGCAGCTTTTGGGGGGGCTACTATGGCTACACCTTC.

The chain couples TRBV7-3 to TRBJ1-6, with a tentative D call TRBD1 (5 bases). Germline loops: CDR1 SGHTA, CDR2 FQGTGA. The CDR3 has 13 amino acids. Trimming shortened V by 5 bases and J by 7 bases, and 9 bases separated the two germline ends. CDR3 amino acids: CASSPGGNSPLHF. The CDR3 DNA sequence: TGTGCCAGCAGCCCCGGGGGGAATTCACCCCTCCACTTT.

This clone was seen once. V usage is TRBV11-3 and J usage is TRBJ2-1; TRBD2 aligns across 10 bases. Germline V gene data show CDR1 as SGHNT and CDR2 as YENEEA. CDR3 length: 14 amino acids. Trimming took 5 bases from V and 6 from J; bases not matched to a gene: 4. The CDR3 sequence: CASSRGTSANEQFF. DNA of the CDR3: TGTGCCAGCAGCCGCGGGACTAGCGCCAATGAGCAGTTCTTC. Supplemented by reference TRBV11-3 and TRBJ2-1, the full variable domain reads EAGVVQSPRYKIIEKKQPVAFWCNPISGHNTLYWYLQNLGQGPELLIRYENEEAVDDSQLPKDRFSAERLKGVDSTLKIQPAELGDSAVYLCASSRGTSANEQFFGPGTRLTVL.

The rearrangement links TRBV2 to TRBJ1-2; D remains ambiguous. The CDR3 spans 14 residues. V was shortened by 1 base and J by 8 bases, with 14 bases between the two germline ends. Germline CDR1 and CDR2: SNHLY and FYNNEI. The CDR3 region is CASSEGIVRAGYTF. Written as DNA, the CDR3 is TGTGCCAGCAGTGAAGGTATCGTAAGAGCGGGCTACACCTTC.

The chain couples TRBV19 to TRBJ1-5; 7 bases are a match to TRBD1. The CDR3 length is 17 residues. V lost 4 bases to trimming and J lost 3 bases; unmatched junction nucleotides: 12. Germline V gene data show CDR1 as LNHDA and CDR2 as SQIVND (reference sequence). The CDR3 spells CASSRGGYGTVNQPQHF. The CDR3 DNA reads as TGTGCCAGTAGTAGAGGGGGGTATGGGACAGTCAATCAGCCCCAGCATTTT. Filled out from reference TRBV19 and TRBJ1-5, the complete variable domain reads DGGITQSPKYLFRKEGQNVTLSCEQNLNHDAMYWYRQDPGQGLRLIYYSQIVNDFQKGDIAEGYSVSREKKESFPLTVTSAQKNPTAFYLCASSRGGYGTVNQPQHFGDGTRLSIL.

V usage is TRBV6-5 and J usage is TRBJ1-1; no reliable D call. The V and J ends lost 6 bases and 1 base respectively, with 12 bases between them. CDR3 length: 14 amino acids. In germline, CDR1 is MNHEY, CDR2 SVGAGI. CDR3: CASSLTVPNTEAFF. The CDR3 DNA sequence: TGTGCCAGCAGCCTTACAGTGCCGAACACTGAAGCTTTCTTT.

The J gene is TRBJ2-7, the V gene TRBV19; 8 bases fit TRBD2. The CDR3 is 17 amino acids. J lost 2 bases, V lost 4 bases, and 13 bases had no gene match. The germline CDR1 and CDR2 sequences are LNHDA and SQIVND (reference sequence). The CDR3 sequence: CASSTLRGSGGPYEQYF. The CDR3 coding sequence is TGTGCCAGTAGTACCCTCCGAGGGAGCGGGGGCCCCTACGAGCAGTACTTC.